This T cell receptor (beta chain) originates from a study of blood T cell repertoires in COVID-19. Using immunoSEQ multiplex PCR, the repertoire was profiled, and TCRdb retains in-frame clones only, with some absent. The sample holds around 220,000 clones, 88% seen once. Trimming stripped 5 bases from V and 6 bases from J, with 19 bases between. The CDR3 has 16 residues. Germline V gene sequence: CDR1 SGHTA, CDR2 FQGTGA. This chain links TRBV7-3 with TRBJ2-2, with D possibly TRBD1 on 6 matching bases. Sequencing was done on a sample of PBMCs or T cells enriched from blood (not recorded which). The receptor comes from a woman aged 45-65 years with acute COVID-19. In DNA form, the CDR3 reads TGTGCCAGCAGCGAAGGCCCTCAGGGGTTGGCCGGGGAGCTGTTTTTT. Translated, it gives CASSEGPQGLAGELFF.